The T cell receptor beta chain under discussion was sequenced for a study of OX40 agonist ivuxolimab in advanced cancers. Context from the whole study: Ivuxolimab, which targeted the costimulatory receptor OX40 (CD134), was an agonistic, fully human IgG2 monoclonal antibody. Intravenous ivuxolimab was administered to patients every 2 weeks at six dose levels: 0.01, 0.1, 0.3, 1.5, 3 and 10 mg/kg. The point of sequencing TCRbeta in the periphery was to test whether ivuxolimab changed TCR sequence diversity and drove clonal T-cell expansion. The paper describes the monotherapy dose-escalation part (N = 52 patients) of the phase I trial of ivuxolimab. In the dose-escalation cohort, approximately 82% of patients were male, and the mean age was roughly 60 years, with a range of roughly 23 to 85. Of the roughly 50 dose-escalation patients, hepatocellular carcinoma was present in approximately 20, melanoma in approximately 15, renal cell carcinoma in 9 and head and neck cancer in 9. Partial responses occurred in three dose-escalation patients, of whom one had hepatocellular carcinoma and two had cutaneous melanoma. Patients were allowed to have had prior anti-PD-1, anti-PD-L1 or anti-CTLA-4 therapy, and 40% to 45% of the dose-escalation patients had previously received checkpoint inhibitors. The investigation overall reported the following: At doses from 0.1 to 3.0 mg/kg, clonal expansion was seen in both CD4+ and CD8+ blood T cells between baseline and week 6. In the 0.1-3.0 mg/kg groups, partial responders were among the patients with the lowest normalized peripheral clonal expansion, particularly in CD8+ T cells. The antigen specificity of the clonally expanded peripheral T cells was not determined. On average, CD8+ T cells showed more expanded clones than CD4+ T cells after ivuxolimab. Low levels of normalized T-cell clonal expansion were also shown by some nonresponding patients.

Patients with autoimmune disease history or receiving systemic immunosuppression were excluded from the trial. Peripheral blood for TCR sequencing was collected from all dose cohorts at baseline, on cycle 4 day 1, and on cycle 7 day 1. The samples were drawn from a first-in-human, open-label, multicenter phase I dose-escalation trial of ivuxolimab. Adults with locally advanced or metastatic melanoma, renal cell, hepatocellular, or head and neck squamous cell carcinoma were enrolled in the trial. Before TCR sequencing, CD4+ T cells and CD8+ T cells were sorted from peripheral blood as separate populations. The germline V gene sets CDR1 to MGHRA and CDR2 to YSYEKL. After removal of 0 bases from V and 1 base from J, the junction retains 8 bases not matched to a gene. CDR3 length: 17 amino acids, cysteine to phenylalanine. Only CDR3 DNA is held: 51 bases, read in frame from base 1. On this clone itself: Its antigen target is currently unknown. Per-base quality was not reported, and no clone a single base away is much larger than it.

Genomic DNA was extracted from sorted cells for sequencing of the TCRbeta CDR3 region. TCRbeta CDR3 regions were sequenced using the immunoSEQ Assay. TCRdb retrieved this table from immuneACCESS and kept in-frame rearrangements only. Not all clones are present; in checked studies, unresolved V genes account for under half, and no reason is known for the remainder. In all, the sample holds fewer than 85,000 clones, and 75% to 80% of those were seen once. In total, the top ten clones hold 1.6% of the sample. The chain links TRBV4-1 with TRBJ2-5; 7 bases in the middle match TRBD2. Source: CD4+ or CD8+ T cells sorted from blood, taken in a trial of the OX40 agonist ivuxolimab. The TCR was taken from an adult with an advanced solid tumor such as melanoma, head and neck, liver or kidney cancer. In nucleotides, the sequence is TGCGCCAGCAGCCAAGATACGTTAGCGGGCCCCCAAGAGACCCAGTACTTC. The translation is CASSQDTLAGPQETQYF.